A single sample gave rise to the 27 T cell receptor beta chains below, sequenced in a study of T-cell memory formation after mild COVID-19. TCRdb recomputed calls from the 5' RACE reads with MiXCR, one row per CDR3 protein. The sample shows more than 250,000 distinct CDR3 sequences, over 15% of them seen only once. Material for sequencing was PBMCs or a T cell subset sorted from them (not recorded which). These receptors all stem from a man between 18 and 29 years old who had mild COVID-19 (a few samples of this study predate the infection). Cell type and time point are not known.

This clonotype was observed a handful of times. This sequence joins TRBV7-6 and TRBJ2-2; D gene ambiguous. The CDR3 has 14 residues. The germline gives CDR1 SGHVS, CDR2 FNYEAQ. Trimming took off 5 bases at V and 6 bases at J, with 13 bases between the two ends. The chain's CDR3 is CASSQKYSPGELFF. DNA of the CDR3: TGTGCCAGCAGCCAGAAGTATTCCCCCGGGGAGCTGTTTTTT.

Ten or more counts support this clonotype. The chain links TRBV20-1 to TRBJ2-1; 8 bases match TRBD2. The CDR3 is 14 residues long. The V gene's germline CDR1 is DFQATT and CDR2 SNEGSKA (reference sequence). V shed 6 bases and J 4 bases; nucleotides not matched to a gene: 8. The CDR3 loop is CSAGLAGLYNEQFF. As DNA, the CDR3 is TGCAGTGCGGGATTAGCGGGGCTATACAATGAGCAGTTCTTC.

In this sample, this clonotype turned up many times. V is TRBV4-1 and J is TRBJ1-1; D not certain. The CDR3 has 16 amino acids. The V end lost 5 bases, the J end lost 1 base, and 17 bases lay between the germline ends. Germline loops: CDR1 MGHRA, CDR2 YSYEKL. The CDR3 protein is CASSSRTGQQNTEAFF. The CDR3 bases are TGCGCCAGCAGCAGCAGGACTGGGCAGCAGAACACTGAAGCTTTCTTT.

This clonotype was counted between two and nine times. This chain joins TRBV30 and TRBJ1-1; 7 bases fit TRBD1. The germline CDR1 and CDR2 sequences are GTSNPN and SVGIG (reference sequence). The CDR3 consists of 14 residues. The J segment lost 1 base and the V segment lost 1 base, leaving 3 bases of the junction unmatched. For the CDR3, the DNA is TGTGCCTGGAGTGCGAGACAGGGGAACACTGAAGCTTTCTTT. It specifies CAWSARQGNTEAFF.

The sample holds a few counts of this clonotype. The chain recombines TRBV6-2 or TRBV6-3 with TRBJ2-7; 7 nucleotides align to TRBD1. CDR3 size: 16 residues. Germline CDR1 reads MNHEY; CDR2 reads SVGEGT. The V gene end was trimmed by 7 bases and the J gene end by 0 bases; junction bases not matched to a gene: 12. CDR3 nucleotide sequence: TGTGCCAGCACCCGACAGGGCGGAGGTAGCTCCTACGAGCAGTACGTC. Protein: CASTRQGGGSSYEQYV.

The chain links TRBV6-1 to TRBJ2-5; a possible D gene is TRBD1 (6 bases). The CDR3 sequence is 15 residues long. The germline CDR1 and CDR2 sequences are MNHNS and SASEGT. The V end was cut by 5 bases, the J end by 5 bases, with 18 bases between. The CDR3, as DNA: TGTGCCAGCAGTTCCCGCACAGGGTCCAGGGAGACCCAGTACTTC. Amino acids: CASSSRTGSRETQYF.

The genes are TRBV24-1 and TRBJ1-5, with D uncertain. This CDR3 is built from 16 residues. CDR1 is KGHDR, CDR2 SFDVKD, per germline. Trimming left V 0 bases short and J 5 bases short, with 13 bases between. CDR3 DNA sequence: TGTGCCACCAGTGATTTGGGCCAGCCGGTAGATCAGCCCCAGCATTTT. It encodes CATSDLGQPVDQPQHF.

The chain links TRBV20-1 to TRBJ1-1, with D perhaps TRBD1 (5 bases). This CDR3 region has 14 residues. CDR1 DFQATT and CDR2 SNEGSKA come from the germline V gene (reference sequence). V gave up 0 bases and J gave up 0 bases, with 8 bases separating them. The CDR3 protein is CSARDRQMNTEAFF. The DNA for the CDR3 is TGCAGTGCTAGAGACCGACAGATGAACACTGAAGCTTTCTTT.

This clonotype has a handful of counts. DNA of the CDR3: TGTGCCAGCAGCCCCGGAAGGGATGGAGATCAGCCCCAGCATTTT. As protein: CASSPGRDGDQPQHF. This chain joins TRBV6-6 and TRBJ1-5; unclear D gene. The CDR3 extends over 15 amino acids. In germline, CDR1 is MNHNY, CDR2 SVGAGI (reference sequence). V was shortened by 6 bases and J by 5 bases, with 17 bases between the two germline ends.

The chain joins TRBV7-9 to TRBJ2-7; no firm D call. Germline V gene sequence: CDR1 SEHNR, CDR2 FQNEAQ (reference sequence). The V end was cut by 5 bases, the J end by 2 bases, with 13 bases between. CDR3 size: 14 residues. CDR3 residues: CASSPPQSPYEQYV. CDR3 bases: TGTGCCAGCAGCCCACCACAGAGCCCCTACGAGCAGTACGTC.

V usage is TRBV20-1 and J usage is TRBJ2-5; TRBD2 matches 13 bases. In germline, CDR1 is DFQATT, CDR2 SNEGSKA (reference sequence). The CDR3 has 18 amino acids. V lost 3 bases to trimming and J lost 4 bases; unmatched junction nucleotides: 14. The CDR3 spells CSARQERLAGGTGETQYF. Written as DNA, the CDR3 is TGCAGTGCTAGGCAAGAACGACTAGCGGGGGGCACGGGAGAGACCCAGTACTTC.

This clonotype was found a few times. The DNA of the CDR3 is TGTGCCAGCAGCTCTGATCTTCTTAGGCAGTACTTC. Its translation is CASSSDLLRQYF. This rearrangement joins TRBV6-5 to TRBJ2-7; D is ambiguous. The CDR3 spans 12 residues. V was pared by 6 bases and J by 9 bases, with 15 bases between. Looked up from germline, CDR1 is MNHEY and CDR2 is SVGAGI.

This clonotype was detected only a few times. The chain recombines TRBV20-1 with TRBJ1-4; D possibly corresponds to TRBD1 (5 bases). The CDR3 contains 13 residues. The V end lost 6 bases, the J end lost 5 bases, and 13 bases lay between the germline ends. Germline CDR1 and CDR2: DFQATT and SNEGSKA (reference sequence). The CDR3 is CSASRGENEKLFF. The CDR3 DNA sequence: TGCAGTGCCAGCCGGGGGGAAAATGAAAAACTGTTTTTT.

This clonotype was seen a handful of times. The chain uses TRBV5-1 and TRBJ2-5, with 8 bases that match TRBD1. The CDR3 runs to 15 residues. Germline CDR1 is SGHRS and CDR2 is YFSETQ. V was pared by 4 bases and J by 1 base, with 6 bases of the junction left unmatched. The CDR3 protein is CASSGGQGGQETQYF. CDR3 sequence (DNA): TGCGCCAGCAGCGGCGGACAGGGCGGCCAAGAGACCCAGTACTTC.

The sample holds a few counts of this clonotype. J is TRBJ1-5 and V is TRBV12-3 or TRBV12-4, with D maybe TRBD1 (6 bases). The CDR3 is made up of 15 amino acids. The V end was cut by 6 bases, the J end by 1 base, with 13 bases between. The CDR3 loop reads CASRSGVSSNQPQHF. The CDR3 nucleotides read TGTGCCAGCAGGTCAGGGGTTTCGAGCAATCAGCCCCAGCATTTT.

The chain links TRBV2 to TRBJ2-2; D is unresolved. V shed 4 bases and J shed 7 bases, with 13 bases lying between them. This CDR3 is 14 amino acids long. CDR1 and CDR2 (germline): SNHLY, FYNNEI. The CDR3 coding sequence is TGTGCCAGCAGTGTTCGGGCAGGCGGCGGGGAGCTGTTTTTT. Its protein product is CASSVRAGGGELFF.

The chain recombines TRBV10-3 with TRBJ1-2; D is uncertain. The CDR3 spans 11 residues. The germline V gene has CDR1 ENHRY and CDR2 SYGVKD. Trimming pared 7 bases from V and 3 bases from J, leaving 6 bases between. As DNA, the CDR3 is TGTGCCATCACAACGGACTATGGCTACACCTTC. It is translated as CAITTDYGYTF.

CDR3 DNA sequence: TGTGCCAGCAGATCACTCCGGGACAGGGACACTGAAGCTTTCTTT. Translation: CASRSLRDRDTEAFF. The chain uses TRBV4-2 and TRBJ1-1, with 9 bases identical to TRBD1. CDR3 length: 15 residues. With V trimmed by 6 bases and J by 3 bases, 8 bases remained unmatched. CDR1 LGHNA and CDR2 YNFKEQ come from the germline V gene.

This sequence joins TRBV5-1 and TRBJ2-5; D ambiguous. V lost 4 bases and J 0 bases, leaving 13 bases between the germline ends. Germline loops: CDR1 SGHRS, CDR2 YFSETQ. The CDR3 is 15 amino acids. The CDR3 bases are TGCGCCAGCAGCCCCGGCGCCACCCACCAAGAGACCCAGTACTTC. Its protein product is CASSPGATHQETQYF.

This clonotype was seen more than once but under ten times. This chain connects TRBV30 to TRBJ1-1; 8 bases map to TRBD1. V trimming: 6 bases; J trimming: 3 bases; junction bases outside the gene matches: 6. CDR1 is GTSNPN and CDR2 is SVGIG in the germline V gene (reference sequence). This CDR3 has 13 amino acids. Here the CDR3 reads CACSKDRDTEAFF. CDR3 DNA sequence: TGTGCCTGCTCTAAGGACAGGGACACTGAAGCTTTCTTT.

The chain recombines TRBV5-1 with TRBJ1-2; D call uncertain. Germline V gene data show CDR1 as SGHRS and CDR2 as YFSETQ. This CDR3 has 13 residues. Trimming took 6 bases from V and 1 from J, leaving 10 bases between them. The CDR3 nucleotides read TGCGCCAGCAACTCAGGAGATAACTATGGCTACACCTTC. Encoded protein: CASNSGDNYGYTF.

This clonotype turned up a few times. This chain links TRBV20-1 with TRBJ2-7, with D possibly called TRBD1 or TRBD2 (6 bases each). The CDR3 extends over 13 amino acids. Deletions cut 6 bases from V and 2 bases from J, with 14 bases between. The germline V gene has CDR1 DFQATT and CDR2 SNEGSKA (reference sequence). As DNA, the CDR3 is TGCAGTGCCATGGGGGGCAGTACCTACGAGCAGTACTTC. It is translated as CSAMGGSTYEQYF.

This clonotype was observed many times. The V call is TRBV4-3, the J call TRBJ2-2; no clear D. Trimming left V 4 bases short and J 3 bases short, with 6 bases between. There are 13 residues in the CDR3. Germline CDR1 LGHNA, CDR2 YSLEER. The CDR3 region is CASSPRYTGELFF. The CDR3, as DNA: TGCGCCAGCAGCCCGCGTTACACCGGGGAGCTGTTTTTT.

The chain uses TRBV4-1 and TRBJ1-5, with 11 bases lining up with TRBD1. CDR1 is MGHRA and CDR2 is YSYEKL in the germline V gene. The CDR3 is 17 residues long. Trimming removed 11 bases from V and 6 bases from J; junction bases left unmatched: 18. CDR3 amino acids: CARLVGPGQGVFQPQHF. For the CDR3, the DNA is TGCGCCCGCCTAGTGGGCCCGGGACAGGGGGTATTTCAGCCCCAGCATTTT.

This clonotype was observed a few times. The CDR3 sequence is CASSFYGNYGYTF. In DNA, the CDR3 is TGCGCCAGCAGCTTCTACGGGAACTATGGCTACACCTTC. The chain joins TRBV5-1 to TRBJ1-2; D uncertain. This CDR3 has 13 residues. CDR1 is SGHRS and CDR2 is YFSETQ in the germline V gene. V lost 2 bases and J 2 bases, leaving 7 bases between the germline ends.

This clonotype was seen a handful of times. As DNA, the CDR3 is TGCGCCAGCAGCTTGGATCTGCGACGCGGGGCCAACGTCCTGACTTTC. Amino acid sequence: CASSLDLRRGANVLTF. The chain recombines TRBV5-1 with TRBJ2-6; D remains ambiguous. Germline CDR1 and CDR2: SGHRS and YFSETQ. Trimming cost V 0 bases and J 4 bases, with 11 bases left between them. CDR3 length: 16 residues.

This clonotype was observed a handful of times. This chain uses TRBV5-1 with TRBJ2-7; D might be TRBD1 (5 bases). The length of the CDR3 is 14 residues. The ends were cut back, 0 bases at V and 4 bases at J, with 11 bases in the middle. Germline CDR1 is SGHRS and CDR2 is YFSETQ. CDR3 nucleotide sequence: TGCGCCAGCAGCTTGGAGGGGTTGGGGTACGAGCAGTACTTC. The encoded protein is CASSLEGLGYEQYF.